The next 22 T cell receptor beta chains were all read from a single sample in a study of blood T cell repertoires in COVID-19. Sequencing was performed with immunoSEQ multiplex PCR; in TCRdb, only in-frame clones are kept and a portion is missing. Of under 300,000 clones in the sample, 80% to 90% were seen once. The sequencing sample was made of peripheral blood. The receptors were sampled from a woman between 35 and 50 years old with acute or convalescent COVID-19.

V and J are TRBV4-1 and TRBJ2-5; 8 nucleotides line up with TRBD1. CDR3 length: 14 amino acids. V shed 4 bases and J 5 bases; nucleotides not matched to a gene: 6. Germline V gene sequence: CDR1 MGHRA, CDR2 YSYEKL. The CDR3 spells CASSPRTGKETQYF. DNA for the CDR3: TGCGCCAGCAGCCCCCGGACAGGGAAGGAGACCCAGTACTTC.

The rearrangement uses TRBV27 and TRBJ2-1; a possible D gene is TRBD1 (6 bases). Between the trimmed V and J ends, which lost 0 bases and 3 bases, there was a span of 12 bases. In germline, CDR1 is MNHEY, CDR2 SMNVEV (reference sequence). This CDR3 contains 16 residues. The CDR3 region is CASSLSPGQVYNEQFF. The CDR3 DNA follows: TGTGCCAGCAGTTTATCGCCGGGACAAGTCTACAATGAGCAGTTCTTC.

J is TRBJ1-2 and V is TRBV18; 9 bases are a match to TRBD1. The V gene's germline CDR1 is KGHSH and CDR2 LQKENI. This CDR3 spans 15 amino acids. The trim removed 6 bases at V and 7 bases at J, leaving 12 bases unmatched. CDR3: CASSQREDRGSGYTF. CDR3 sequence (DNA): TGTGCCAGCTCCCAGAGAGAGGACAGGGGCTCTGGCTACACCTTC.

This clone has a handful of counts. The rearrangement links TRBV5-4 to TRBJ2-2; D might be TRBD1 (6 bases). Trimming shortened V by 4 bases and J by 1 base, and 11 bases separated the two germline ends. The germline V gene has CDR1 SGHNT and CDR2 YYREEE (reference sequence). The CDR3 runs to 15 residues. The CDR3 DNA reads TGTGCCAGCAGCCACGGACAGAAGAACACCGGGGAGCTGTTTTTT. It translates to CASSHGQKNTGELFF.

The chain employs TRBV10-3 and TRBJ1-1, with D unclear. The CDR3 is 15 residues long. V lost 2 bases and J lost 1, with 11 bases in between. Germline CDR1 reads ENHRY; CDR2 reads SYGVKD. CDR3 residues: CAISETGQENTEAFF. The CDR3, as DNA: TGTGCCATCAGTGAGACTGGGCAGGAGAACACTGAAGCTTTCTTT.

J is TRBJ1-4 and V is TRBV4-2, with a possible D match to TRBD1 (6 bases). Trimming shortened V by 4 bases and J by 11 bases, and 20 bases separated the two germline ends. CDR3 length: 15 residues. CDR1 is LGHNA, CDR2 YNFKEQ, per germline. The CDR3 protein is CASSPATGTIGKLFF. Here the CDR3 DNA reads TGTGCCAGCAGCCCAGCGACCGGGACAATTGGGAAACTGTTTTTT.

This chain links TRBV2 with TRBJ1-1; D uncertain. The CDR3 spans 13 residues. Trimming shortened V by 7 bases and J by 1 base, and 10 bases separated the two germline ends. Germline V CDR1 and CDR2: SNHLY, FYNNEI. The CDR3 sequence is CASKREGNTEAFF. CDR3 coding DNA: TGTGCCAGCAAAAGGGAGGGGAACACTGAAGCTTTCTTT.

The chain's CDR3 is CASSQLAGFPYNEQFF. The CDR3 region has the DNA TGTGCCAGCAGCCAACTAGCGGGGTTCCCCTACAATGAGCAGTTCTTC. The chain recombines TRBV6-6 with TRBJ2-1; 10 bases are shared with TRBD2. This CDR3 spans 16 amino acids. CDR1 is MNHNY, CDR2 SVGAGI, per germline (reference sequence). The junction had 7 bases not matched to a gene; V was cut back by 6 bases and J by 2 bases.

The chain recombines TRBV19 with TRBJ1-1; D not certain. Trimming shortened V by 7 bases and J by 2 bases, and 11 bases separated the two germline ends. This CDR3 is built from 13 residues. Germline assignment: CDR1 LNHDA and CDR2 SQIVND (reference sequence). CDR3 coding DNA: TGTGCCAGTAAACGACACCACAACACTGAAGCTTTCTTT. This translates into CASKRHHNTEAFF.

This chain uses TRBV5-1 with TRBJ1-2; 8 nucleotides align to TRBD1. Germline CDR1 reads SGHRS; CDR2 reads YFSETQ. The CDR3 totals 17 residues. J lost 0 bases, V lost 8 bases, and 15 bases had no gene match. In nucleotides, the CDR3 is TGCGCCAGTCAACCTCAGGGGGCTTCCCGAGCTAACTATGGCTACACCTTC. Its protein product is CASQPQGASRANYGYTF.

This chain connects TRBV5-1 to TRBJ2-5, with D perhaps matching TRBD1 (5 bases). Germline V gene sequence: CDR1 SGHRS, CDR2 YFSETQ. V lost 0 bases, J lost 4 bases, and 19 bases lay in between. This CDR3 has 17 amino acids. CDR3 bases: TGCGCCAGCAGCTTGGCCATCCGTTCAGGGATTGGAGAGACCCAGTACTTC. Protein sequence: CASSLAIRSGIGETQYF. Using reference TRBV5-1 and TRBJ2-5 for the parts outside the CDR3, the full variable domain is KAGVTQTPRYLIKTRGQQVTLSCSPISGHRSVSWYQQTPGQGLQFLFEYFSETQRNKGNFPGRFSGRQFSNSRSEMNVSTLELGDSALYLCASSLAIRSGIGETQYFGPGTRLLVL.

The V gene is TRBV6-5, the J gene TRBJ2-1; TRBD2 aligns across 10 bases. CDR3 size: 14 residues. In germline, CDR1 is MNHEY, CDR2 SVGAGI. J lost 7 bases, V lost 7 bases, and 7 bases had no gene match. DNA for the CDR3: TGTGCCAGCAACTGGCTAGCGGGGGATAATGAGCAGTTCTTC. Amino acids: CASNWLAGDNEQFF.

This chain connects TRBV18 to TRBJ1-5; no firm D call. The CDR3 is made up of 15 amino acids. V was cut by 4 bases and J by 4 bases, with 14 bases left in between. Per the germline V gene, CDR1 is KGHSH and CDR2 is LQKENI. The CDR3 here is CASSLTYEGNQPQHF. CDR3 nucleotide sequence: TGTGCCAGCTCACTCACCTACGAGGGAAATCAGCCCCAGCATTTT.

This rearrangement joins TRBV10-3 to TRBJ1-6, with TRBD1 identical over 7 bases. The V segment lost 8 bases and the J segment 8 bases; nucleotides outside the gene matches: 6. Germline V gene sequence: CDR1 ENHRY, CDR2 SYGVKD. The CDR3 length is 13 residues. This chain's CDR3 is CAIRVTGDSPLHF. DNA of the CDR3: TGTGCCATCCGGGTAACAGGGGATTCACCCCTCCACTTT.

V gene TRBV5-4 combines with J gene TRBJ2-1; tentatively, D is TRBD1 (5 bases). V lost 1 base to trimming and J lost 0 bases, with 11 bases between them. Germline lookup yields CDR1 SGHNT and CDR2 YYREEE (reference sequence). CDR3 length: 16 amino acids. CDR3: CASSLFWGSSYNEQFF. For the CDR3, the DNA is TGTGCCAGCAGCTTGTTTTGGGGCAGCTCCTACAATGAGCAGTTCTTC.

This clone was picked up one time. Written as DNA, the CDR3 is TGCAGCGTTGCCGGTACCCATGAGGGCTACACCTTC. Translated: CSVAGTHEGYTF. J is TRBJ1-2 and V is TRBV29-1, with unresolved D. The CDR3 runs 12 residues. Germline CDR1 and CDR2: SQVTM and ANQGSEA. Trimming took 4 bases from V and 8 from J, leaving 14 bases between them. Full variable domain (rest looked up from reference TRBV29-1 and TRBJ1-2): SAVISQKPSRDICQRGTSLTIQCQVDSQVTMMFWYRQQPGQSLTLIATANQGSEATYESGFVIDKFPISRPNLTFSTLTVSNMSPEDSSIYLCSVAGTHEGYTFGSGTRLTVV.

This chain connects TRBV29-1 to TRBJ1-6; possible D gene TRBD1, 5 bases. The CDR3 has 13 amino acids. Trimming left V 4 bases short and J 7 bases short, with 11 bases between. Germline CDR1 reads SQVTM; CDR2 reads ANQGSEA. CDR3 in DNA: TGCAGCGTTGGAAGCGGGGGAAATTCACCCCTCCACTTT. Translation: CSVGSGGNSPLHF.

The V and J genes are TRBV10-3 and TRBJ1-2; TRBD1 matches 11 bases. Germline CDR1 reads ENHRY; CDR2 reads SYGVKD. V gave up 3 bases and J gave up 5 bases; unmatched junction bases: 5. The CDR3 runs 15 residues. CDR3 bases: TGTGCCATCAGTGACTCGGACAGGGGGCAATATGGCTACACCTTC. Residues: CAISDSDRGQYGYTF.

Regarding this clone: Other DNA sequences in this specimen translate into the identical CDR3. The chain employs TRBV9 and TRBJ1-2; D uncertain. V was trimmed by 3 bases and J by 7 bases, leaving 7 bases between them. The CDR3 extends over 11 amino acids. Germline V lookup: CDR1 SGDLS, CDR2 YYNGEE. As DNA, the CDR3 is TGTGCCAGCAGCGCCGATAGTGGCTACACCTTC. This codes for CASSADSGYTF.

This chain connects TRBV2 to TRBJ1-5; perhaps TRBD1 as D (6 bases). The CDR3 sequence is 16 residues long. Germline V gene data show CDR1 as SNHLY and CDR2 as FYNNEI. V was clipped by 1 base and J by 2 bases, with 12 bases between them. The CDR3 DNA reads as TGTGCCAGCAGTGAAGTGGAGGCAGGGGGCAATCAGCCCCAGCATTTT. Protein sequence: CASSEVEAGGNQPQHF. The whole variable domain, remainder taken from reference TRBV2 and TRBJ1-5, is EPEVTQTPSHQVTQMGQEVILRCVPISNHLYFYWYRQILGQKVEFLVSFYNNEISEKSEIFDDQFSVERPDGSNFTLKIRSTKLEDSAMYFCASSEVEAGGNQPQHFGDGTRLSIL.

This sequence joins TRBV9 and TRBJ1-3, with 9 nucleotides matching TRBD1. This CDR3 is 15 amino acids long. Germline CDR1 reads SGDLS; CDR2 reads YYNGEE. V lost 0 bases, J lost 4 bases, and 2 bases stayed unmatched. The CDR3, as DNA: TGTGCCAGCAGCGTAGGGACAGGGGTCGGAAACACCATATATTTT. It is translated as CASSVGTGVGNTIYF.

The chain couples TRBV15 to TRBJ2-2, with D maybe TRBD2 (5 bases). V lost 4 bases and J lost 7, with 10 bases in between. CDR3 length equals 13 residues. CDR1 LNHNV and CDR2 YYDKDF come from the germline V gene (reference sequence). The CDR3 DNA follows: TGTGCCACCAGCACCGATGAGGGCGGGGAGCTGTTTTTT. Its protein is CATSTDEGGELFF. The complete variable domain, with remaining parts taken from reference TRBV15 and TRBJ2-2, reads DAMVIQNPRYQVTQFGKPVTLSCSQTLNHNVMYWYQQKSSQAPKLLFHYYDKDFNNEADTPDNFQSRRPNTSFCFLDIRSPGLGDTAMYLCATSTDEGGELFFGEGSRLTVL.